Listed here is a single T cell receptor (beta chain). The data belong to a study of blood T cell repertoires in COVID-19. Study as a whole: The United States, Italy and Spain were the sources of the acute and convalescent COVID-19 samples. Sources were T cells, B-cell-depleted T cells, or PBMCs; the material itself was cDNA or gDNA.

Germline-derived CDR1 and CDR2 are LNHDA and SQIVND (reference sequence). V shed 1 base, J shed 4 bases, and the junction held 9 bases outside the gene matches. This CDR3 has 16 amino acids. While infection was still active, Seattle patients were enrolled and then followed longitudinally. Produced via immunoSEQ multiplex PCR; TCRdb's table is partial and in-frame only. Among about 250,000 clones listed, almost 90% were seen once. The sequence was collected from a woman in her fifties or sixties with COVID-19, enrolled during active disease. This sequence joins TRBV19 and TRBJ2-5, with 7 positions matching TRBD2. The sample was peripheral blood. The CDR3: CASSIGGRGSGETQYF. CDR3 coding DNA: TGTGCCAGTAGTATAGGAGGGAGGGGCAGTGGAGAGACCCAGTACTTC.